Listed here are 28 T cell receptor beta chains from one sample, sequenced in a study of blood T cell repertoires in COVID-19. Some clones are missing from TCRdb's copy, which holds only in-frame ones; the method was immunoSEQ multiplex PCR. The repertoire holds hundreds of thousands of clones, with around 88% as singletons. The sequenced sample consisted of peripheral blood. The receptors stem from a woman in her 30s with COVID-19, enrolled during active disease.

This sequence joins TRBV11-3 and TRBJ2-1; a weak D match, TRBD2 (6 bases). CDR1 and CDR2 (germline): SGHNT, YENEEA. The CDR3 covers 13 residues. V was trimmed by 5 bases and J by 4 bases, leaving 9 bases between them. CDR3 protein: CASSRLEYNEQFF. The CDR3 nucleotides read TGTGCCAGCAGCCGACTAGAATACAATGAGCAGTTCTTC.

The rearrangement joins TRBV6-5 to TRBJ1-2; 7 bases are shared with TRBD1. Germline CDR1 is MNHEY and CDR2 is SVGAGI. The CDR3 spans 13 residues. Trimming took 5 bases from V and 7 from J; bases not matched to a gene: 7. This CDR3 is CASSPGGTGGYTF. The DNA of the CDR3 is TGTGCCAGCAGTCCAGGGGGTACAGGTGGCTACACCTTC.

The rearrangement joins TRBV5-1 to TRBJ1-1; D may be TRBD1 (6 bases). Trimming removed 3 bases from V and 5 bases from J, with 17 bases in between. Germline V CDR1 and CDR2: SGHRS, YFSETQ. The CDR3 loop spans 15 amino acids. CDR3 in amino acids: CASSSTQQGGTEAFF. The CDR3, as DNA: TGCGCCAGCAGCTCGACCCAACAGGGTGGTACTGAAGCTTTCTTT.

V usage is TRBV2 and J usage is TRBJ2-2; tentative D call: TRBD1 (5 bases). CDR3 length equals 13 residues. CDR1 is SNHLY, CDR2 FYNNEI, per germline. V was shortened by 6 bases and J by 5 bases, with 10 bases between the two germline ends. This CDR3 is CASRLQVTGELFF. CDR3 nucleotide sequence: TGTGCCAGCAGGCTACAGGTTACCGGGGAGCTGTTTTTT.

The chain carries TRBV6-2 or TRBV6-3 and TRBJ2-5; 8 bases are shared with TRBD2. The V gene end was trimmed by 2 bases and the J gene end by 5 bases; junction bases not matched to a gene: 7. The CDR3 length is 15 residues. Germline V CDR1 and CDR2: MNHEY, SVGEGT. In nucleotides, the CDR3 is TGTGCCAGCAGTTACAACGGGGGGGTTGGGGAGACCCAGTACTTC. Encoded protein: CASSYNGGVGETQYF.

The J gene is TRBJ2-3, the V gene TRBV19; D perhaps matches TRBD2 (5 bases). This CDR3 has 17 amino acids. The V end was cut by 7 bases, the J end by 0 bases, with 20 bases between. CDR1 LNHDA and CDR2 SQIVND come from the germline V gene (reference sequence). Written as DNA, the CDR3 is TGTGCCAGTAAACCGTGGGCGGGCAGAGAAAGCACAGATACGCAGTATTTT. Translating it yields CASKPWAGRESTDTQYF. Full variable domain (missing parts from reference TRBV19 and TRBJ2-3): DGGITQSPKYLFRKEGQNVTLSCEQNLNHDAMYWYRQDPGQGLRLIYYSQIVNDFQKGDIAEGYSVSREKKESFPLTVTSAQKNPTAFYLCASKPWAGRESTDTQYFGPGTRLTVL.

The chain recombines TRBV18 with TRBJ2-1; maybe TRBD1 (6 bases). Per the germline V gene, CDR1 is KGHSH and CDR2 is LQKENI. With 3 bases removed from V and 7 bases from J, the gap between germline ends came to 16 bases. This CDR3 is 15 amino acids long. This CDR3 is CASSPWGTRRNEQFF. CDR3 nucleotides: TGTGCCAGCTCACCTTGGGGGACAAGGAGGAATGAGCAGTTCTTC.

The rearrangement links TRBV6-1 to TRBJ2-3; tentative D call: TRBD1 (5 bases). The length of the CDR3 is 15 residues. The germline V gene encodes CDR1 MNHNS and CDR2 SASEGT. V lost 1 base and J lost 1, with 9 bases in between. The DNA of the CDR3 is TGTGCCAGCAGTGAAGTGGACATCCGCACAGATACGCAGTATTTT. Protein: CASSEVDIRTDTQYF.

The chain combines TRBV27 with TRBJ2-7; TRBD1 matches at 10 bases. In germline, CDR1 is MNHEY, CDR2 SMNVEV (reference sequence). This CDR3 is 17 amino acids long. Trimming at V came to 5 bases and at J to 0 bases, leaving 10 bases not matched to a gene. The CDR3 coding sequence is TGTGCCAGCAGTCCCTATAGGGGACAGGGGATCTCCTACGAGCAGTACGTC. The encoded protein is CASSPYRGQGISYEQYV.

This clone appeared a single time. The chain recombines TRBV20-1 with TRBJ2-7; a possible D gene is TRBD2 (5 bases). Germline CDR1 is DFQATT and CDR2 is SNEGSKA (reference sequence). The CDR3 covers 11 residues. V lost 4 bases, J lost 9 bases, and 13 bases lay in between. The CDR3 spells CSATREPGQYF. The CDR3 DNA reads TGCAGTGCTACGAGGGAACCGGGGCAGTACTTC.

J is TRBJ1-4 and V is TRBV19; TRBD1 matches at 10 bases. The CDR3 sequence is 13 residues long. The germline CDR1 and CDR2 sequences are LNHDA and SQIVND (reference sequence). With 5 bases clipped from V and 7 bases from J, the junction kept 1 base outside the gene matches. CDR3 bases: TGTGCCAGTAGTGGGACAGGGGTTGAAAAACTGTTTTTT. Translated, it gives CASSGTGVEKLFF.

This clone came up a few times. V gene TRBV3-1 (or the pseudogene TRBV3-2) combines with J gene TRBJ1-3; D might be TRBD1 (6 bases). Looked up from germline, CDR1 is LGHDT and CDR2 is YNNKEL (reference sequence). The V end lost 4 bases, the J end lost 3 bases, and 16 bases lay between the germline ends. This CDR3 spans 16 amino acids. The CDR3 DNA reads TGTGCCAGCAGCCGAATCGTCACAGGGTATGGAAACACCATATATTTT. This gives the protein CASSRIVTGYGNTIYF.

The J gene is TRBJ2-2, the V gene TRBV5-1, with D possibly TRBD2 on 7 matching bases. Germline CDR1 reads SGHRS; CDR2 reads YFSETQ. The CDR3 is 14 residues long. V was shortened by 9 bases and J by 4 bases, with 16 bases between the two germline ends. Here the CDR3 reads CATRAGAGTGELFF. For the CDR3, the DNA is TGCGCCACGCGGGCGGGGGCTGGCACCGGGGAGCTGTTTTTT. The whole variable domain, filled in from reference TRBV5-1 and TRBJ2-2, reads KAGVTQTPRYLIKTRGQQVTLSCSPISGHRSVSWYQQTPGQGLQFLFEYFSETQRNKGNFPGRFSGRQFSNSRSEMNVSTLELGDSALYLCATRAGAGTGELFFGEGSRLTVL.

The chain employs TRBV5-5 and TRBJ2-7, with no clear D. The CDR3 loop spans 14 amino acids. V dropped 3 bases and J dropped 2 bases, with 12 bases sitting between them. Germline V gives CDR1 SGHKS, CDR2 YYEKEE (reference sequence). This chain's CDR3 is CASSSDGAPYEQYF. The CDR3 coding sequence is TGTGCCAGCAGCTCTGACGGAGCCCCCTACGAGCAGTACTTC.

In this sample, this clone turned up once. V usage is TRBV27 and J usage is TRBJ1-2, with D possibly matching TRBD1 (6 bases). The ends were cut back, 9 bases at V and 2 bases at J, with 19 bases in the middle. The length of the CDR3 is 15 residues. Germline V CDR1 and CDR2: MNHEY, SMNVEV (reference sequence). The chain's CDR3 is CASGGDINSNYGYTF. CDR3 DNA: TGTGCCAGTGGGGGGGACATAAACTCGAACTATGGCTACACCTTC.

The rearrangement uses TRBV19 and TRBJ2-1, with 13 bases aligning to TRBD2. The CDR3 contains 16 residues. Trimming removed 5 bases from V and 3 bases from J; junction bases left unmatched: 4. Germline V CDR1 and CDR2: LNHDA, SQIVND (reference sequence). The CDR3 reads CASSPGLAGDYNEQFF. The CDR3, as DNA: TGTGCCAGTAGTCCTGGACTAGCGGGGGACTACAATGAGCAGTTCTTC.

The CDR3 nucleotides are TGTGCCAGTAGAACGGGACAGCCCTCCTCGCGCGGAGAGCAGTACTTC. Translated, it gives CASRTGQPSSRGEQYF. This chain joins TRBV19 and TRBJ2-7; 7 positions match TRBD1. This CDR3 spans 16 amino acids. Germline CDR1 LNHDA, CDR2 SQIVND (reference sequence). Losses at the gene ends were 6 bases for V and 7 bases for J; bases not matched to a gene: 18.

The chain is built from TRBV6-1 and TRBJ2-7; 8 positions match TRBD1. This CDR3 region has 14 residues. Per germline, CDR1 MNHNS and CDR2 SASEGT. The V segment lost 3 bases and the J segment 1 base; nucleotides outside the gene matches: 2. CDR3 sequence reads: CASSEQGASYEQYF. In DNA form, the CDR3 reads TGTGCCAGCAGTGAGCAGGGGGCTTCCTACGAGCAGTACTTC.

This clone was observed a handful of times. The CDR3 protein is CASSLKVGTAYEQYF. For the CDR3, the DNA is TGTGCCAGCAGCTTAAAAGTGGGGACAGCCTACGAGCAGTACTTC. The chain links TRBV7-8 to TRBJ2-7, with TRBD1 matching over 7 bases. CDR3 size: 15 residues. The V gene's germline CDR1 is SGHVS and CDR2 FQNEAQ. V dropped 2 bases and J dropped 2; count of bases not matched to a gene: 6.

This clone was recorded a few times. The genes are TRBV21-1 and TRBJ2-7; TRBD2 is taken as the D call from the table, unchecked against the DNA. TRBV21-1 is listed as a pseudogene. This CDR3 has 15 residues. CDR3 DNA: TGTGCCAGCAGCAAAAAACGTAGTTTTGTCCACGAGCAGTACGTC. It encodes CASSKKRSFVHEQYV.

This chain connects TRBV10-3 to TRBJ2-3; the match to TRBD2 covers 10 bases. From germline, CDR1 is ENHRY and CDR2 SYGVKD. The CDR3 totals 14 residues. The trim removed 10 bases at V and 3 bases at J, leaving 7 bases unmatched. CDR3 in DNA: TGTGCCACCCGGACGGGACTAGCGACAGATACGCAGTATTTT. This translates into CATRTGLATDTQYF.

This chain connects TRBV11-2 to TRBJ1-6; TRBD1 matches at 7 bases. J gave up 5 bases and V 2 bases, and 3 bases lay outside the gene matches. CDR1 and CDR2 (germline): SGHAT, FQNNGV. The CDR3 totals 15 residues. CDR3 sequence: CASSLSGQHNSPLHF. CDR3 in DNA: TGTGCCAGCAGCTTATCGGGACAGCATAATTCACCCCTCCACTTT.

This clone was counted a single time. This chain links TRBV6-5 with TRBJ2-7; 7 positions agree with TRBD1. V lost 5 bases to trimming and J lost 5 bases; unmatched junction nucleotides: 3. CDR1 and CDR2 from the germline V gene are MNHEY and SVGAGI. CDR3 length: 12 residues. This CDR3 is CASSPQGDEQYF. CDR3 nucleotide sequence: TGTGCCAGCAGTCCTCAGGGGGACGAGCAGTACTTC.

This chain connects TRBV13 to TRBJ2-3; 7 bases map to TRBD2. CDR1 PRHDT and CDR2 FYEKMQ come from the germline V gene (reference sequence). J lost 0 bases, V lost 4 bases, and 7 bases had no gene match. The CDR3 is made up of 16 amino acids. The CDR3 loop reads CASSSLGRDSTDTQYF. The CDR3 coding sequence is TGTGCCAGCAGCTCCCTGGGGAGGGATAGCACAGATACGCAGTATTTT.

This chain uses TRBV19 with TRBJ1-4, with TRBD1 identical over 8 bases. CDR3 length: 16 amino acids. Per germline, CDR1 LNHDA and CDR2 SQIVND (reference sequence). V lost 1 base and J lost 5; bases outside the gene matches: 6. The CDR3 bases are TGTGCCAGTAGTATAGGTGGGACAGGAGAAAATGAAAAACTGTTTTTT. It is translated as CASSIGGTGENEKLFF.

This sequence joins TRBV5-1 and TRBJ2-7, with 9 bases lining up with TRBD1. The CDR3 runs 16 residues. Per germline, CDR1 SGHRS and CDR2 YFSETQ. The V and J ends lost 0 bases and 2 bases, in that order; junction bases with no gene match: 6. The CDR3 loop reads CASSLVWDRVTYEQYF. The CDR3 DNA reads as TGCGCCAGCAGCTTGGTCTGGGACAGGGTGACCTACGAGCAGTACTTC.

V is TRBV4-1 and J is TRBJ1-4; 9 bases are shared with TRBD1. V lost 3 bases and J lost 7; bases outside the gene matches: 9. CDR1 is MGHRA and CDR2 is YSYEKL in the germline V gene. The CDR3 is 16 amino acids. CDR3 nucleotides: TGCGCCAGCAGCCAGGATGACAGGGGGAGCAGTGAAAAACTGTTTTTT. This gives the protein CASSQDDRGSSEKLFF.

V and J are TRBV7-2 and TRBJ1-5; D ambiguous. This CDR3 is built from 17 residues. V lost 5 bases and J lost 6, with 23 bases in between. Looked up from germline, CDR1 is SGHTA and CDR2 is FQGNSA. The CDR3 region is CASSPYFAGRNGQPQHF. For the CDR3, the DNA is TGTGCCAGCAGCCCCTACTTCGCAGGCCGGAACGGTCAGCCCCAGCATTTT.